One and the same sample provided the 12 T cell receptor beta chains below, sequenced in a study of T cell clusters in autoimmune cytopenias. Each sample's input was roughly 270 ng genomic DNA, some 38,000 genome equivalents. TRB was amplified by touch-down multiplex PCR, primer pools A and B combined. TCRdb reprocessed the multiplex PCR reads and stores each CDR3 protein as one record, lacking DNA. The sample has approximately 7,200 distinct CDR3 sequences, and its top ten clones hold roughly 4.7%. This sample was also put to use in a study of T cell repertoires in aging, cancer and after chemotherapy.

Source material: peripheral blood. The source of these receptors is a human donor in good health.

The chain recombines TRBV5-6 with TRBJ2-7. This CDR3 is built from 14 residues. Germline lookup yields CDR1 SGHDT and CDR2 YYEEEE. CDR3 residues: CASSLGGGFYEQYF.

By frequency, this clonotype registers medium-sized. The rearrangement links TRBV29-1 to TRBJ1-2. This CDR3 has 13 amino acids. Germline CDR1 reads SQVTM; CDR2 reads ANQGSEA. The chain's CDR3 is CSVEPPGTYGYTF.

The rearrangement links TRBV13 to TRBJ2-7; as DNA is missing, the TRBD1 call by TCRdb cannot be tested. This CDR3 contains 16 residues. Germline CDR1 reads PRHDT; CDR2 reads FYEKMQ (reference sequence). The CDR3 region is CASSLGPRGPFYEQYF.

This clonotype counts as medium-sized by frequency. The chain carries TRBV6-5 and TRBJ1-1. Germline V gene sequence: CDR1 MNHEY, CDR2 SVGAGI. The CDR3 contains 11 residues. CDR3 protein: CASTGNTEAFF.

Frequency places this clonotype as medium-sized (0.01 to 0.1%). This chain uses TRBV6-2 or TRBV6-3 with TRBJ2-3; TCRdb picks TRBD1, but there is no DNA to check that call. The CDR3 has 17 residues. Germline V lookup: CDR1 MNHEY, CDR2 SVGEGT. CDR3 sequence: CASSYAVDRGRSDTQYF.

CDR3 amino acids: CASSSRGGSGNTEAFF. The chain has TRBV5-1 and TRBJ1-1. Looked up from germline, CDR1 is SGHRS and CDR2 is YFSETQ. The CDR3 has 16 residues.

The chain combines TRBV12-3 or TRBV12-4 with TRBJ2-7; TCRdb lists TRBD1, though no DNA is available to test this call. The CDR3 spans 15 residues. The chain's CDR3 is CASSQRVSGGHEQYF.

The CDR3 spells CASSLVSAAGNTEAFF. The V gene is TRBV5-8, the J gene TRBJ1-1. CDR1 SGHTS and CDR2 YDEGEE come from the germline V gene. This CDR3 comprises 16 residues.

This chain links TRBV27 with TRBJ2-4; there is no DNA to check the TCRdb D call of TRBD2. The CDR3 runs to 20 residues. Germline-derived CDR1 and CDR2 are MNHEY and SMNVEV (reference sequence). The CDR3 is CASSWGRGSGRSGAKNIQYF.

The rearrangement joins TRBV20-1 to TRBJ1-6. The germline CDR1 and CDR2 sequences are DFQATT and SNEGSKA (reference sequence). The CDR3 has 13 amino acids. The CDR3: CSASPQYNSPLHF.

The J gene is TRBJ1-3, the V gene TRBV27. This CDR3 spans 15 amino acids. Per the germline V gene, CDR1 is MNHEY and CDR2 is SMNVEV (reference sequence). The CDR3 reads CASSLDRSSGNTIYF.

The chain uses TRBV13 and TRBJ2-4; TCRdb gives TRBD1 as the D gene, but with no DNA this cannot be confirmed. The V gene's germline CDR1 is PRHDT and CDR2 FYEKMQ (reference sequence). The CDR3 extends over 16 amino acids. The CDR3 spells CASSLRASGAGDIQYF.